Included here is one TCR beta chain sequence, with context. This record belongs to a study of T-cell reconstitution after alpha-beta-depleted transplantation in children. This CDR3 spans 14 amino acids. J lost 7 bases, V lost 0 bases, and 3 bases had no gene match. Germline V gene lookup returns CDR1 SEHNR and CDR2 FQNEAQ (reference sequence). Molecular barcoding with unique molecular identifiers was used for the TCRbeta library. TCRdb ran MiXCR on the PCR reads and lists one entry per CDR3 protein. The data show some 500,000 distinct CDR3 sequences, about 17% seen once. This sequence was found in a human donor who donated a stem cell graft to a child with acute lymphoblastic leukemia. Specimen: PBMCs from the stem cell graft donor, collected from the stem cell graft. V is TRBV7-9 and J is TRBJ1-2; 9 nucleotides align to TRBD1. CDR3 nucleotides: TGTGCCAGCAGCTTAGCGGAGGACAGGGGTGGCTACACCTTC. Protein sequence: CASSLAEDRGGYTF.